This T cell receptor beta chain was captured by sequencing in a study of T cell repertoires in cytomegalovirus infection. TCRdb itself ran the reads through MiXCR, one entry per CDR3 protein. Found here are 650,000 to 850,000 distinct CDR3 sequences, approximately 32% of them singletons; the top ten hold under 15%. Concerning this clonotype itself: What it recognizes is unknown.

The origin of this receptor is a human donor in good health (CMV status not recorded). Some clones in this sample may be carry-over from other donors' samples. The specimen comprised cultured CD8+ T cells from PBMCs, sampled from culture after CMV antigen stimulation.

The CDR3 nucleotides read TGTGCCAGCAGCGACCGGGACAGGGGGCCGGAGACCCAGTACTTC. It is translated as CASSDRDRGPETQYF. V usage is TRBV7-9 and J usage is TRBJ2-5; TRBD1 aligns across 12 bases. Germline CDR1 and CDR2: SEHNR and FQNEAQ (reference sequence). Unmatched junction bases numbered 6, after V lost 5 bases and J lost 5 bases. The CDR3 sequence is 15 residues long.